Each of the 26 T cell receptor beta chains below was sequenced from the same sample in a study of T cell changes during pregnancy in multiple sclerosis. Clones were read by immunoSEQ multiplex PCR, and TCRdb kept only the in-frame ones, dropping some. This table holds 93,000 or so clones, 80% to 95% found once. The input for sequencing was peripheral blood, taken before pregnancy. These receptors all come from a female donor with multiple sclerosis, enrolled in a pregnancy study.

This chain connects TRBV7-9 to TRBJ2-5, with 7 bases that match TRBD2. V trimming: 7 bases; J trimming: 9 bases; junction bases outside the gene matches: 8. The CDR3 contains 12 residues. Germline V gene data show CDR1 as SEHNR and CDR2 as FQNEAQ (reference sequence). DNA for the CDR3: TGTGCCAGCACTCCGGGGGGTTCGGCCCAGTACTTC. As protein: CASTPGGSAQYF.

This chain connects TRBV4-3 to TRBJ1-3, with 9 bases that match TRBD1. The V gene end was trimmed by 0 bases and the J gene end by 5 bases; junction bases not matched to a gene: 8. Germline loops: CDR1 LGHNA, CDR2 YSLEER. The CDR3 is 17 residues long. CDR3 in amino acids: CASSQEFGTGFRNTIYF. In nucleotides, the CDR3 is TGCGCCAGCAGCCAAGAGTTTGGGACAGGGTTTAGAAACACCATATATTTT.

The chain employs TRBV7-8 and TRBJ1-6, with TRBD1 as a possible D gene (6 bases). V was cut by 8 bases and J by 7 bases, with 18 bases left in between. CDR3 length: 15 amino acids. CDR1 and CDR2 (germline): SGHVS, FQNEAQ. The chain's CDR3 is CASAEQGVFNSPLHF. CDR3 nucleotide sequence: TGTGCCAGCGCAGAACAGGGCGTCTTCAATTCACCCCTCCACTTT.

The chain employs TRBV18 and TRBJ1-3, with D maybe TRBD1 (6 bases). The germline CDR1 and CDR2 sequences are KGHSH and LQKENI. V lost 3 bases and J 3 bases, leaving 12 bases between the germline ends. This CDR3 has 15 residues. The CDR3 sequence: CASSPQGIDGNTIYF. The CDR3 nucleotides read TGTGCCAGCTCACCCCAGGGGATTGATGGAAACACCATATATTTT. The full variable domain, its missing parts supplied by reference TRBV18 and TRBJ1-3, is NAGVMQNPRHLVRRRGQEARLRCSPMKGHSHVYWYRQLPEEGLKFMVYLQKENIIDESGMPKERFSAEFPKEGPSILRIQQVVRGDSAAYFCASSPQGIDGNTIYFGEGSWLTVV.

The chain employs TRBV14 and TRBJ1-2, with a tentative D call TRBD1 (6 bases). V was cut by 1 base and J by 2 bases, with 11 bases left in between. From germline, CDR1 is SGHDN and CDR2 FVKESK. This CDR3 has 15 amino acids. CDR3 loop: CASSQAGRGNYGYTF. DNA of the CDR3: TGTGCCAGCAGCCAAGCAGGGAGGGGGAACTATGGCTACACCTTC.

The chain recombines TRBV11-3 with TRBJ1-1; the match to TRBD1 covers 7 bases. The V segment lost 4 bases and the J segment 4 bases; nucleotides outside the gene matches: 6. The CDR3 contains 14 residues. Per germline, CDR1 SGHNT and CDR2 YENEEA. In nucleotides, the CDR3 is TGTGCCAGCAGCTCTACGGGACAGATCACTGAAGCTTTCTTT. Translation: CASSSTGQITEAFF.

The chain is built from TRBV4-1 and TRBJ2-3; D is perhaps TRBD2 (6 bases). V dropped 3 bases and J dropped 3 bases, with 19 bases sitting between them. Germline CDR1 MGHRA, CDR2 YSYEKL. This CDR3 has 17 amino acids. CDR3 sequence (DNA): TGCGCCAGCAGCCATACCGGGACTCAGGGTGGTACAGATACGCAGTATTTT. Protein: CASSHTGTQGGTDTQYF.

The chain combines TRBV2 with TRBJ2-7; the match to TRBD1 covers 7 bases. Losses at the gene ends were 7 bases for V and 3 bases for J; bases not matched to a gene: 9. Germline V gives CDR1 SNHLY, CDR2 FYNNEI. CDR3 size: 14 residues. As DNA, the CDR3 is TGTGCCAGCAAGGTGGGACAGATTATCTACGAGCAGTACTTC. It encodes CASKVGQIIYEQYF.

This clone was detected once. The sample contains more than one DNA sequence encoding this CDR3. DNA of the CDR3: TGTGCCAGCAGCGTAGGGACTGGCACAGATACGCAGTATTTT. It specifies CASSVGTGTDTQYF. The V gene is TRBV9, the J gene TRBJ2-3, with a possible D match to TRBD2 (5 bases). The ends were cut back, 0 bases at V and 1 base at J, with 6 bases in the middle. The CDR3 covers 14 residues. The germline V gene has CDR1 SGDLS and CDR2 YYNGEE.

This rearrangement joins TRBV5-5 to TRBJ2-7; no firm D call. In germline, CDR1 is SGHKS, CDR2 YYEKEE (reference sequence). The CDR3 runs to 11 residues. V lost 5 bases and J lost 1, with 4 bases in between. The CDR3 DNA reads as TGTGCCAGCAGTCAGTCCTACGAGCAGTACTTC. Translation gives CASSQSYEQYF.

The sample holds one count of this clone. The rearrangement uses TRBV5-1 and TRBJ1-1; D may be TRBD1 (5 bases). Trimming took 4 bases from V and 1 from J, leaving 23 bases between them. The CDR3 extends over 18 amino acids. Germline CDR1 SGHRS, CDR2 YFSETQ. Here the CDR3 reads CASSPGFLGAGKNTEAFF. The CDR3 nucleotides read TGCGCCAGCAGCCCCGGATTCCTTGGGGCAGGGAAGAACACTGAAGCTTTCTTT.

The chain carries TRBV4-1 and TRBJ2-7; 9 bases are shared with TRBD1. Germline trimming cut 4 bases from V and 4 bases from J; bases unmatched to any gene: 8. The length of the CDR3 is 15 residues. The germline gives CDR1 MGHRA, CDR2 YSYEKL. Written as DNA, the CDR3 is TGCGCCAGCAGCCTTAACAGGGGGCAAGGGTACGAGCAGTACTTC. Amino acid sequence: CASSLNRGQGYEQYF.

V gene TRBV5-1 combines with J gene TRBJ2-1; possibly TRBD1 for D (5 bases). The germline CDR1 and CDR2 sequences are SGHRS and YFSETQ. Trimming took 4 bases from V and 5 from J, leaving 10 bases between them. The CDR3 runs 13 residues. The CDR3 DNA reads TGCGCCAGCAGCCTCGACAGTAACAATGAGCAGTTCTTC. This sequence encodes CASSLDSNNEQFF.

In regard to this clone: This CDR3 is also generated by other DNA sequences in the sample. The chain joins TRBV6-1 to TRBJ1-1; D is unclear. The CDR3 loop spans 13 amino acids. The germline V gene has CDR1 MNHNS and CDR2 SASEGT. V lost 2 bases and J 2 bases, leaving 6 bases between the germline ends. CDR3 sequence: CASSERGNTEAFF. CDR3 sequence (DNA): TGTGCCAGCAGTGAAAGAGGTAACACTGAAGCTTTCTTT.

The chain uses TRBV6-1 and TRBJ2-1; D call uncertain. The germline gives CDR1 MNHNS, CDR2 SASEGT. This CDR3 is 12 amino acids long. V was clipped by 6 bases and J by 3 bases, with 6 bases between them. The CDR3 region has the DNA TGTGCCAGCAGAACAAACTACAATGAGCAGTTCTTC. This encodes CASRTNYNEQFF.

This chain uses TRBV4-3 with TRBJ1-1, with 7 bases identical to TRBD1. Losses at the gene ends were 4 bases for V and 2 bases for J; bases not matched to a gene: 7. Germline CDR1 and CDR2: LGHNA and YSLEER. CDR3 length equals 15 residues. DNA of the CDR3: TGCGCCAGCAGCCCCGGACAGGTGGTTAACACTGAAGCTTTCTTT. Residues: CASSPGQVVNTEAFF.

V gene TRBV5-1 combines with J gene TRBJ2-7, with 8 nucleotides matching TRBD1. The CDR3 sequence is 16 residues long. Trimming at V came to 5 bases and at J to 2 bases, leaving 12 bases not matched to a gene. CDR1 SGHRS and CDR2 YFSETQ come from the germline V gene. This chain's CDR3 is CASRVPGQESAYEQYF. The CDR3, as DNA: TGCGCCAGCAGAGTCCCGGGACAGGAGTCGGCCTACGAGCAGTACTTC.

The chain joins TRBV11-2 to TRBJ1-3, with 8 bases identical to TRBD1. CDR1 SGHAT and CDR2 FQNNGV come from the germline V gene. Trimming at V came to 2 bases and at J to 4 bases, leaving 4 bases not matched to a gene. The CDR3 has 15 amino acids. DNA for the CDR3: TGTGCCAGCAGCTTACAGGGGGCGAGAGGAAACACCATATATTTT. This encodes CASSLQGARGNTIYF.

The rearrangement joins TRBV27 to TRBJ2-2, with D unresolved. V was pared by 6 bases and J by 5 bases, with 10 bases between. Germline V lookup: CDR1 MNHEY, CDR2 SMNVEV (reference sequence). This CDR3 has 13 residues. The CDR3 sequence: CASRRFETGELFF. The CDR3 DNA follows: TGTGCCAGCAGGCGTTTTGAAACCGGGGAGCTGTTTTTT.

This sequence joins TRBV15 and TRBJ1-1, with 7 bases fitting TRBD1. The CDR3 has 14 residues. Trimming took 8 bases from V and 4 from J; bases not matched to a gene: 10. Germline V lookup: CDR1 LNHNV, CDR2 YYDKDF (reference sequence). The CDR3 bases are TGTGCCACCCGCCACAGGGGAGAGGGCACTGAAGCTTTCTTT. Its protein product is CATRHRGEGTEAFF.

The chain links TRBV5-1 to TRBJ2-3; no clear D. Trimming took 0 bases from V and 2 from J, leaving 7 bases between them. CDR3 length: 14 amino acids. Germline V gene lookup returns CDR1 SGHRS and CDR2 YFSETQ. CDR3: CASSLVVNTDTQYF. CDR3 DNA sequence: TGCGCCAGCAGCTTGGTCGTAAACACAGATACGCAGTATTTT. Full variable domain (missing parts from reference TRBV5-1 and TRBJ2-3): KAGVTQTPRYLIKTRGQQVTLSCSPISGHRSVSWYQQTPGQGLQFLFEYFSETQRNKGNFPGRFSGRQFSNSRSEMNVSTLELGDSALYLCASSLVVNTDTQYFGPGTRLTVL.

The chain has TRBV2 and TRBJ2-3, with a weak D call TRBD1 (6 bases). Per the germline V gene, CDR1 is SNHLY and CDR2 is FYNNEI. The germline V and J ends were trimmed by 4 bases and 5 bases, with 13 bases remaining between them. The CDR3 spans 14 residues. The CDR3 spells CASSANRAGDTQYF. The CDR3, as DNA: TGTGCCAGCAGTGCGAACAGGGCGGGAGATACGCAGTATTTT.

This chain links TRBV27 with TRBJ2-6, with D hard to call. Trimming cost V 3 bases and J 3 bases, with 12 bases left between them. In germline, CDR1 is MNHEY, CDR2 SMNVEV (reference sequence). This CDR3 is 16 amino acids long. The CDR3 bases are TGTGCCAGCAGTTTTGGGTCCCCAGGTGGGGCCAACGTCCTGACTTTC. This translates into CASSFGSPGGANVLTF.

The chain employs TRBV5-1 and TRBJ1-3; D unresolved. The CDR3 loop spans 15 amino acids. Germline loops: CDR1 SGHRS, CDR2 YFSETQ. The germline V and J ends were trimmed by 4 bases and 3 bases, with 14 bases remaining between them. The CDR3 DNA is TGCGCCAGCAGCCCGGGAGGAGGGAATGGAAACACCATATATTTT. Its translation: CASSPGGGNGNTIYF.

This chain joins TRBV9 and TRBJ2-1, with a tentative D call TRBD1 (5 bases). V was clipped by 0 bases and J by 5 bases, with 9 bases between them. Germline assignment: CDR1 SGDLS and CDR2 YYNGEE. This CDR3 region has 14 residues. In nucleotides, the CDR3 is TGTGCCAGCAGCGTAGGGCAGGGCGACAATGAGCAGTTCTTC. Residues: CASSVGQGDNEQFF.

The table lists this clone with many counts. The chain is built from TRBV4-1 and TRBJ2-2; a weak D match, TRBD2 (7 bases). This CDR3 region has 16 residues. Germline CDR1 and CDR2: MGHRA and YSYEKL. Trimming took off 2 bases at V and 5 bases at J, with 15 bases between the two ends. The DNA for the CDR3 is TGCGCCAGCAGCCAAAGTCCGGGGGGCGGGACCGGGGAGCTGTTTTTT. Translated: CASSQSPGGGTGELFF.